This record looks at one TCR beta chain sequence and its context. TCRdb fed the RACE reads into MiXCR, producing one record per CDR3 protein. The data show 50,000 or so distinct CDR3 sequences, 9.5% to 11% seen once. CDR1 and CDR2 (germline): SGDLS, YYNGEE. The CDR3 totals 13 residues. With 4 bases clipped from V and 5 bases from J, the junction kept 4 bases outside the gene matches. This entry comes from a study of human T cells and chemical hapten exposure. Time point in this sample: patch test 1, 2 weeks after DPC sensitization. Regarding treatment: therapeutic diphenylcyclopropenone sensitization with weekly scalp DPC. RNA extraction used unfractionated whole blood as the source of total RNA. Each donor was an alopecia patient between 18 and 70 years of age who qualified for DPC.

The receptor's source is a woman in her 40s with alopecia areata. Some clones in this sample may be carry-over from other donors' samples. Sequencing used whole blood, obtained in connection with sensitization to the hapten diphenylcyclopropenone (DPC). The chain joins TRBV9 to TRBJ1-2; TRBD1 aligns across 8 bases. CDR3 residues: CASSPDRAYGYTF. DNA of the CDR3: TGTGCCAGCAGCCCGGACAGGGCTTATGGCTACACCTTC.